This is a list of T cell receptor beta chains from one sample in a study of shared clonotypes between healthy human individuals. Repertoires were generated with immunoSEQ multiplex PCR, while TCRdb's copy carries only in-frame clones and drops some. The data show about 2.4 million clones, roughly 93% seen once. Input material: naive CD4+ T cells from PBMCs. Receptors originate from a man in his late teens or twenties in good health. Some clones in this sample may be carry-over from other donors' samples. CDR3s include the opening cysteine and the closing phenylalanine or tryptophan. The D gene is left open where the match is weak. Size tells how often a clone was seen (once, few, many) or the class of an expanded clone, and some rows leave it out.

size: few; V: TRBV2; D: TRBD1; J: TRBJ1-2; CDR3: CASGQGRGGYTF; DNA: TGTGCCAGCGGACAGGGTCGTGGTGGCTACACCTTC
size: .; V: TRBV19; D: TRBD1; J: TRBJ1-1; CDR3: CASSIVLGGGPHNTEAFF; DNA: TGTGCCAGTAGTATAGTTCTAGGGGGCGGCCCACACAACACTGAAGCTTTCTTT
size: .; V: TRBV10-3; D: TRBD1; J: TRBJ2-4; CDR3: CAISEDRVAKNIQYF; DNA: TGTGCCATCAGTGAAGACAGGGTAGCCAAAAACATTCAGTACTTC
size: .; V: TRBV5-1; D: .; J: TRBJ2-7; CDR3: CASSARGQSFYEQYF; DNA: TGCGCCAGCAGCGCCCGGGGTCAAAGCTTCTACGAGCAGTACTTC
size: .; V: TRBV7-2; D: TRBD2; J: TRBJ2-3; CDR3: CASSFGLGSDTQYF; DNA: TGTGCCAGCAGCTTTGGACTAGGTTCAGATACGCAGTATTTT
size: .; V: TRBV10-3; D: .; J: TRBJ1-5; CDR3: CAISASMGSGVPQPQHF; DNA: TGTGCCATCAGCGCCTCGATGGGCAGCGGGGTTCCTCAGCCCCAGCATTTT
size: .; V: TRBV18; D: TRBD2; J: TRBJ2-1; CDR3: CASSPYTQSGRASNEQFF; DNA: TGTGCCAGCTCACCATACACTCAAAGCGGGAGGGCCTCGAATGAGCAGTTCTTC
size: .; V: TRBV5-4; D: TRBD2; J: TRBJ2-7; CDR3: CASRRAGGPNEQYF; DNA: TGTGCCAGCAGGAGAGCGGGAGGGCCAAACGAGCAGTACTTC
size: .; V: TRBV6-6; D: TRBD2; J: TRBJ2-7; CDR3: CASRPTSGRASYEQYF; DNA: TGTGCCAGCAGACCGACTAGCGGGAGGGCCTCCTACGAGCAGTACTTC
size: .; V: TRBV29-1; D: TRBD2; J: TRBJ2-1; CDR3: CSVDPSGINEQFF; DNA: TGCAGCGTTGATCCTAGCGGGATTAATGAGCAGTTCTTC
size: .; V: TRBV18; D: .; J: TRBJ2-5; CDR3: CASSPGVQETQYF; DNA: TGTGCCAGCTCACCCGGCGTCCAAGAGACCCAGTACTTC
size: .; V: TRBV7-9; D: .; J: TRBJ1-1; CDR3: CASSSWRGVAGNTEAFF; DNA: TGTGCCAGCAGCTCCTGGCGGGGGGTCGCGGGGAACACTGAAGCTTTCTTT
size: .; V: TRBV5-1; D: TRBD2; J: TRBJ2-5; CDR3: CASSLGTSGPTLQETQYF; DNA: TGCGCCAGCAGCTTGGGGACTAGCGGACCCACCCTCCAAGAGACCCAGTACTTC
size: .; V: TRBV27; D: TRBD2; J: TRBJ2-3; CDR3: CASSLSSTSLPRTDTQYF; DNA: TGTGCCAGCAGTTTATCGTCGACTAGCTTGCCCCGCACAGATACGCAGTATTTT
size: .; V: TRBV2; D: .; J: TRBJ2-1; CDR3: CASSEYLAYGHEQFF; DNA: TGTGCCAGCAGTGAATACCTAGCCTACGGTCATGAGCAGTTCTTC
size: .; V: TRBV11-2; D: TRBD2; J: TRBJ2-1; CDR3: CASSDGLAERGNEQFF; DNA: TGTGCCAGCAGCGACGGACTAGCGGAGAGGGGAAATGAGCAGTTCTTC
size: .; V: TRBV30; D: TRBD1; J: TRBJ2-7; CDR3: CAWSSGTGTYEQYF; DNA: TGTGCCTGGAGTTCCGGGACAGGGACCTACGAGCAGTACTTC
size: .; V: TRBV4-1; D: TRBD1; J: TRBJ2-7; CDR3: CASSQVYRGRNEQYF; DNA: TGCGCCAGCAGCCAAGTTTACAGGGGGCGAAACGAGCAGTACTTC
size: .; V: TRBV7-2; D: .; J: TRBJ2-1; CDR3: CASSFGERNEQFF; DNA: TGTGCCAGCAGCTTTGGGGAACGCAATGAGCAGTTCTTC
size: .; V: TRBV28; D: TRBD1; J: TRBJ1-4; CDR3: CASSSPTGQSEKLFF; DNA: TGTGCCAGCAGTTCTCCGACAGGGCAAAGTGAAAAACTGTTTTTT
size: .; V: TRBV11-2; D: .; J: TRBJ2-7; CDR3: CASSLVVMGYEQYF; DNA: TGTGCCAGCAGCTTAGTCGTTATGGGTTACGAGCAGTACTTC
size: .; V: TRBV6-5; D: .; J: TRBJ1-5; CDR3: CASSERNQPQHF; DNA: TGTGCCAGCAGTGAGAGGAATCAGCCCCAGCATTTT
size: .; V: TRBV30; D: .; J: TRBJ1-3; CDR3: CAWRVLGAGNTIYF; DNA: TGTGCCTGGAGGGTATTGGGGGCGGGAAACACCATATATTTT
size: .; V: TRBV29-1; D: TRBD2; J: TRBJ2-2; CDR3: CSARTSSDTGELFF; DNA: TGCAGCGCACGGACTAGCTCCGACACCGGGGAGCTGTTTTTT
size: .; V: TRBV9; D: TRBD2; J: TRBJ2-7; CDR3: CASSLRTSGMINEQYF; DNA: TGTGCCAGCAGCTTACGGACTAGCGGGATGATCAACGAGCAGTACTTC
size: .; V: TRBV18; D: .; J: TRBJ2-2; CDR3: CASSPSGGTTSNTGELFF; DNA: TGTGCCAGCTCACCATCAGGTGGAACAACTTCGAACACCGGGGAGCTGTTTTTT
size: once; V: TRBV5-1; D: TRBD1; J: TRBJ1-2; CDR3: CASSLGQATYGYTF; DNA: TGCGCCAGCAGCCTCGGACAGGCTACCTATGGCTACACCTTC
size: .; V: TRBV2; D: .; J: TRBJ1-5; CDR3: CASSGDVVYRNQPQHF; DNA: TGTGCCAGCAGCGGGGACGTAGTGTATCGCAATCAGCCCCAGCATTTT
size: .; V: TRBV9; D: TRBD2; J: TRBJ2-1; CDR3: CASSVEGTSGSRLGEQFF; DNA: TGTGCCAGCAGCGTAGAAGGGACTAGCGGGAGCAGGTTGGGTGAGCAGTTCTTC
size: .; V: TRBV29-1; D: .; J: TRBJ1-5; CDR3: CSVGDQPQHF; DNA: TGCAGCGTGGGGGATCAGCCCCAGCATTTT
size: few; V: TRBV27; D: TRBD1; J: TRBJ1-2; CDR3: CASSLGQGRSYGYTF; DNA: TGTGCCAGCAGTCTTGGACAGGGCAGGAGCTATGGCTACACCTTC
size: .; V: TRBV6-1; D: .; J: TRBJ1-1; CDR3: CASSEAGFVTEAFF; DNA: TGTGCCAGCAGTGAGGCAGGGTTTGTCACTGAAGCTTTCTTT
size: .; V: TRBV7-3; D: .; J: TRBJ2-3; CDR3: CASSFEGADTQYF; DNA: TGTGCCAGCAGCTTCGAGGGGGCAGATACGCAGTATTTT
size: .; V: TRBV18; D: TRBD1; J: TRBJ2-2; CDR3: CASSPQRQGPNTGELFF; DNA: TGTGCCAGCTCACCCCAAAGACAGGGACCGAACACCGGGGAGCTGTTTTTT
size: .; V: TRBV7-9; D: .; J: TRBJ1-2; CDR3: CASSQEGGGSGYTF; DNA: TGTGCCAGCAGCCAAGAGGGGGGTGGGTCTGGCTACACCTTC
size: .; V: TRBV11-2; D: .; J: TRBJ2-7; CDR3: CASSLDLQIYEQYF; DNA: TGTGCCAGCAGCTTAGATCTACAGATCTACGAGCAGTACTTC
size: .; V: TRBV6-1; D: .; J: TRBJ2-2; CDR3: CASSESHSTLFTGELFF; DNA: TGTGCCAGCAGTGAATCACACTCAACCTTATTCACCGGGGAGCTGTTTTTT
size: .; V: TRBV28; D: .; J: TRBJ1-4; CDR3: CASSSGTSKLFF; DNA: TGTGCCAGCAGTTCGGGGACCTCTAAACTGTTTTTT
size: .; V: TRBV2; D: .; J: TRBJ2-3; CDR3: CASSAAGRGDTQYF; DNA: TGTGCCAGCAGTGCGGCAGGTCGGGGAGATACGCAGTATTTT
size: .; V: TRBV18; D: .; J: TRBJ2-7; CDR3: CASSPDFPNSYEQYF; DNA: TGTGCCAGCTCACCAGACTTCCCCAACTCCTACGAGCAGTACTTC
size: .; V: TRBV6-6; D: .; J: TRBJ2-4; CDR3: CASSYEGFGIQYF; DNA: TGTGCCAGCAGTTACGAAGGATTTGGCATTCAGTACTTC
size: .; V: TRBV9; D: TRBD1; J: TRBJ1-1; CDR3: CASSAMTGSHTEAFF; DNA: TGTGCCAGCAGCGCAATGACAGGGTCCCACACTGAAGCTTTCTTT